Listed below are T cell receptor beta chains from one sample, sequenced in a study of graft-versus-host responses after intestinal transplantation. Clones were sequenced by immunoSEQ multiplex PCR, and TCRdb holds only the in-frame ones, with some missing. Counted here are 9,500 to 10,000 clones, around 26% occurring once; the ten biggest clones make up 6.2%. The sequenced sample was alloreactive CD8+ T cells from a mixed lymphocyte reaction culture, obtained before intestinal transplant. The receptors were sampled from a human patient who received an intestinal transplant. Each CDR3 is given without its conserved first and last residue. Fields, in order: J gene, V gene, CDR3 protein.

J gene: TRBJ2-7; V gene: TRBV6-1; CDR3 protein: ATPRQHSYEQY
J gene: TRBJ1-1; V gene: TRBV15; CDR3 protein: ATSSAQGARDEAF
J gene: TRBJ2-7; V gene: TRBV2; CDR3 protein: ASSQQGLAGDPFYEQY
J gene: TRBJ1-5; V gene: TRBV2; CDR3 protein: ASRNPSTGDQPQH
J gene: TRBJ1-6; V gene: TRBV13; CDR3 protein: ASSFRQDSPLH
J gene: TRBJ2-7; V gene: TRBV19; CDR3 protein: ASSIVVGQGFYEQY
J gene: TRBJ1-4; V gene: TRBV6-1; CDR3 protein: ASSEGPGTGFHNEKLF
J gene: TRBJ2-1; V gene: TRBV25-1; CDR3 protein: ASSPWGQGLGNEQF
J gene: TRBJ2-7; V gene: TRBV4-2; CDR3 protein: ASSQDEAGGSEQY
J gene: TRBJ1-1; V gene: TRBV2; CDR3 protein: ASSDWAGAGGAEAF
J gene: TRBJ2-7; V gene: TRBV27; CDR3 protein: ASSGWDSQSSYEQY
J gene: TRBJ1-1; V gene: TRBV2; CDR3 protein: ASSESSLRTEAF
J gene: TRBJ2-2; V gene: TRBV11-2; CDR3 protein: ASSLGGDTGELF
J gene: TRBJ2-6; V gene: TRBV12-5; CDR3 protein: ASGLASSGANVLT
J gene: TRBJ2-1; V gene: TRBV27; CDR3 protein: ASSLAPSYNEQF
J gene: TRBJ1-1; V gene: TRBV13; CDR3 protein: ASSDSHRGPPEAF
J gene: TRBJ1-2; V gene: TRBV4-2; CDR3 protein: ASSQGAGGGYT
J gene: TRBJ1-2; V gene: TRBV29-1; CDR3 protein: SSLQGGTGYGYT
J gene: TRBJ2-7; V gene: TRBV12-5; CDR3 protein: ASGGPGLPPTRQY
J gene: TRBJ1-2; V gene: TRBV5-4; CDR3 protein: ASDRLEGGRGYGYT
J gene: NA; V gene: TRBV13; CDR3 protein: ASSFTGGGYYEQY
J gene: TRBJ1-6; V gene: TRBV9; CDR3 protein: ASSVGGDSPLH
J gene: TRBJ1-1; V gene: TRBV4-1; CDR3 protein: ASSPRGPITNTEAF
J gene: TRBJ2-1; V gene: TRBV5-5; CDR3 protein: ASSPVEGGFNEQF
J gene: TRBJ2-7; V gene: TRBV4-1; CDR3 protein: ASSQDEGLAADEQY
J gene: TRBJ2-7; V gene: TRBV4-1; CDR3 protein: ASSQDRVETSGEQY
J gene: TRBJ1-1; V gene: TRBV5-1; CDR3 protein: ASSFGGHRNTEAF
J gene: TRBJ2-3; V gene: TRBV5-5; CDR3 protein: ASSADSASTDTQY
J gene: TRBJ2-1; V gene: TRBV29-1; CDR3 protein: SVEAPAGLYNEQF
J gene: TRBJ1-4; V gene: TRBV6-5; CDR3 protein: ASSFLLADEKLF
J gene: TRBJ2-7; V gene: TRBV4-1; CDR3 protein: ASSQDSLQDEQY
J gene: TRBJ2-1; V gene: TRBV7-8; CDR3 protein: ASSLAGGAYNEQF
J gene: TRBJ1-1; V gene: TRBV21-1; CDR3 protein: ASSKEGENTEAF
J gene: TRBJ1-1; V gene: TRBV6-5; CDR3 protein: ASSYGGEAF
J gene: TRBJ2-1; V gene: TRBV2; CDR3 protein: ASSEGLGPEQF
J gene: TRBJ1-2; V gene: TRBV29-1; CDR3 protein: SDNGYT
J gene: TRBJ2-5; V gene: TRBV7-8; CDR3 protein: ASSSLAGVQETQY
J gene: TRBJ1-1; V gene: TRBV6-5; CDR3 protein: ASSYVESSEAF